The 17 T cell receptor beta chains given below trace back to one sample, sequenced in a study of T cell responses to AZD1222 COVID-19 vaccine. Clones were sequenced by immunoSEQ multiplex PCR, and TCRdb holds only the in-frame ones, with some missing. The repertoire consists of tens of thousands of clones, with around 89% occurring once and the leading ten covering under 3%. The source material was peripheral blood, sampled 28 days after the second AZD1222 dose. These receptors were obtained from an adult who received the AZD1222 COVID-19 vaccine.

The chain employs TRBV2 and TRBJ1-3; unclear D gene. The germline gives CDR1 SNHLY, CDR2 FYNNEI. Trimming took off 6 bases at V and 0 bases at J, with 12 bases between the two ends. The CDR3 spans 15 residues. CDR3 residues: CASSADGDSGNTIYF. CDR3 coding DNA: TGTGCCAGCAGCGCCGACGGCGACTCTGGAAACACCATATATTTT.

V usage is TRBV4-3 and J usage is TRBJ2-1, with 9 bases lining up with TRBD1. There are 15 residues in the CDR3. CDR1 LGHNA and CDR2 YSLEER come from the germline V gene. The V and J ends lost 0 bases and 8 bases, in that order; junction bases with no gene match: 5. The CDR3 DNA is TGCGCCAGCAGCCAAGAAGGGACAGGGTCGGATGAGCAGTTCTTC. Its protein is CASSQEGTGSDEQFF.

The DNA for the CDR3 is TGTGCCAGCAACCAGCAAGGGGGTTCTGGAAACACCATATATTTT. This gives the protein CASNQQGGSGNTIYF. This sequence joins TRBV6-5 and TRBJ1-3, with D possibly matching TRBD1 (6 bases). V was pared by 7 bases and J by 1 base, with 14 bases between. Looked up from germline, CDR1 is MNHEY and CDR2 is SVGAGI. The CDR3 spans 15 residues.

The chain is built from TRBV13 and TRBJ2-1; TRBD1 aligns across 7 bases. The germline V gene encodes CDR1 PRHDT and CDR2 FYEKMQ (reference sequence). The CDR3 has 15 residues. The V gene end was trimmed by 0 bases and the J gene end by 3 bases; junction bases not matched to a gene: 2. The CDR3 nucleotides read TGTGCCAGCAGCTTAGGCGGACAGGTCTACAATGAGCAGTTCTTC. The encoded protein is CASSLGGQVYNEQFF.

The rearrangement uses TRBV19 and TRBJ1-2; 7 positions match TRBD1. The J segment lost 3 bases and the V segment lost 7 bases, leaving 8 bases of the junction unmatched. CDR3 length: 14 amino acids. The germline V gene encodes CDR1 LNHDA and CDR2 SQIVND (reference sequence). CDR3 loop: CASTPGGADYGYTF. Here the CDR3 DNA reads TGTGCCAGTACCCCAGGGGGAGCGGACTATGGCTACACCTTC.

The chain recombines TRBV25-1 with TRBJ2-3; TRBD1 is a possible D gene (5 bases). This CDR3 region has 14 residues. Germline CDR1 reads MGHDK; CDR2 reads SYGVNS. Trimming removed 8 bases from V and 1 base from J, with 13 bases in between. CDR3 nucleotides: TGTGCCAGCTCCCCGATAGGGGGCACAGATACGCAGTATTTT. This sequence encodes CASSPIGGTDTQYF.

A few counts support this clone. This chain joins TRBV7-9 and TRBJ2-4; 8 positions agree with TRBD1. Germline-derived CDR1 and CDR2 are SEHNR and FQNEAQ (reference sequence). The CDR3 is 15 amino acids. The V segment lost 1 base and the J segment 5 bases; nucleotides outside the gene matches: 4. The CDR3 spells CASSLVTTGENIQYF. CDR3 DNA: TGTGCCAGCAGCTTAGTGACGACAGGGGAAAACATTCAGTACTTC.

The V gene is TRBV3-1 (or the pseudogene TRBV3-2), the J gene TRBJ2-7; D is uncertain. Per germline, CDR1 LGHDT and CDR2 YNNKEL (reference sequence). The CDR3 sequence is 13 residues long. Trimming removed 1 base from V and 0 bases from J, with 4 bases in between. The CDR3 loop reads CASSQAGSYEQYF. For the CDR3, the DNA is TGTGCCAGCAGCCAAGCTGGCTCCTACGAGCAGTACTTC.

This rearrangement joins TRBV27 to TRBJ2-7; tentative D call: TRBD2 (5 bases). Germline assignment: CDR1 MNHEY and CDR2 SMNVEV (reference sequence). V lost 3 bases to trimming and J lost 4 bases, with 19 bases between them. This CDR3 contains 16 residues. CDR3 in amino acids: CASSFGIRGPGYEQYF. The CDR3 DNA reads as TGTGCCAGCAGTTTCGGTATAAGAGGGCCGGGGTACGAGCAGTACTTC.

This chain links TRBV9 with TRBJ2-1, with D possibly called TRBD1 or TRBD2 (6 bases each). Trimming removed 5 bases from V and 1 base from J, with 25 bases in between. Germline V gives CDR1 SGDLS, CDR2 YYNGEE. The CDR3 totals 19 residues. CDR3: CASSNPRGPVISSYNEQFF. DNA of the CDR3: TGTGCCAGCAGTAACCCTCGGGGGCCTGTCATAAGTTCCTACAATGAGCAGTTCTTC.

This clone is medium-sized (0.01 to 0.1%). V usage is TRBV4-3 and J usage is TRBJ2-3; 9 bases fit TRBD2. The CDR3 has 16 residues. Germline V gene data show CDR1 as LGHNA and CDR2 as YSLEER. The ends lost 5 bases at V and 2 bases at J; junction bases unmatched: 8. The CDR3 bases are TGCGCCAGCAGCGCTAGCGGGGATGCCTACACAGATACGCAGTATTTT. It specifies CASSASGDAYTDTQYF.

The V call is TRBV6-5, the J call TRBJ1-1; D remains ambiguous. The CDR3 runs 14 residues. V lost 5 bases and J lost 5, with 15 bases in between. Per germline, CDR1 MNHEY and CDR2 SVGAGI. CDR3 sequence reads: CASSLDRAVTEAFF. CDR3 bases: TGTGCCAGCAGTCTGGACCGGGCTGTGACTGAAGCTTTCTTT.

V is TRBV30 and J is TRBJ1-5; 7 bases line up with TRBD1. The CDR3 runs to 18 residues. Germline CDR1 is GTSNPN and CDR2 is SVGIG (reference sequence). Trimming cost V 8 bases and J 0 bases; bases outside gene matches: 19. The CDR3 loop is CAATSNRGRGYSNQPQHF. CDR3 sequence (DNA): TGTGCCGCTACCTCGAACAGGGGAAGGGGGTATAGCAATCAGCCCCAGCATTTT.

The V and J genes are TRBV5-6 and TRBJ2-5; D remains ambiguous. Germline V CDR1 and CDR2: SGHDT, YYEEEE. CDR3 size: 15 residues. With 0 bases removed from V and 5 bases from J, the gap between germline ends came to 14 bases. CDR3: CASSLATKYGETQYF. The CDR3 DNA follows: TGTGCCAGCAGCTTGGCCACTAAATATGGGGAGACCCAGTACTTC.

The V call is TRBV18, the J call TRBJ1-1; D remains unclear. Trimming took off 4 bases at V and 0 bases at J, with 18 bases between the two ends. The CDR3 is 17 amino acids. Germline CDR1 reads KGHSH; CDR2 reads LQKENI. CDR3 amino acids: CASSQVRIESVNTEAFF. The CDR3, as DNA: TGTGCCAGCTCACAGGTTCGAATTGAGTCAGTGAACACTGAAGCTTTCTTT.

J is TRBJ2-5 and V is TRBV7-6; D unresolved. Between the trimmed V and J ends, which lost 3 bases and 4 bases, there was a span of 9 bases. There are 13 residues in the CDR3. Germline CDR1 is SGHVS and CDR2 is FNYEAQ. CDR3 in DNA: TGTGCCAGCAGCTTTACCCACCGAGAGACCCAGTACTTC. This codes for CASSFTHRETQYF. Based on the CDR3 plus reference TRBV7-6 and TRBJ2-5, the full variable domain is GAGVSQSPRYKVTKRGQDVALRCDPISGHVSLYWYRQALGQGPEFLTYFNYEAQQDKSGLPNDRFSAERPEGSISTLTIQRTEQRDSAMYRCASSFTHRETQYFGPGTRLLVL.

The chain employs TRBV6-5 and TRBJ1-1, with unresolved D. This CDR3 region has 14 residues. Trimming removed 6 bases from V and 4 bases from J, with 15 bases in between. Germline loops: CDR1 MNHEY, CDR2 SVGAGI. CDR3 sequence: CASRYTLGPTEAFF. CDR3 sequence (DNA): TGTGCCAGCAGATATACTTTGGGTCCCACTGAAGCTTTCTTT.